A selection of T cell receptor beta chains follows, all from one sample in a study of identical twins. In TCRdb, the 5' RACE reads were re-called with MiXCR into one record per CDR3 protein. The sample lists some 320,000 distinct CDR3 sequences, 9% to 15% seen once, with 7.2% in the top ten. The sample was also reused in another study, on yellow fever vaccine responses in identical twins.

Sequencing was carried out using CD8+ T cells sorted from blood. The source is a woman aged 18-30 years in good health. Each CDR3 is given with its conserved first and last residue. D genes are given only for firm matches. Size tells how often a clone was seen (once, few, many) or the class of an expanded clone, and some rows leave it out.

CDR3aa | CDR3nt | d_gene | j_gene | abundance | v_gene
CASSLTDSNNEQFF | TGTGCCAGCAGTTTAACTGATTCGAACAATGAGCAGTTCTTC | NA | TRBJ2-1 | few | TRBV12-3/TRBV12-4
CASSYFGTGNNEQFF | TGTGCCAGCAGTTACTTCGGGACAGGGAACAATGAGCAGTTCTTC | TRBD1 | TRBJ2-1 | NA | TRBV6-2/TRBV6-3
CASSLSEPYNEQFF | TGTGCCAGCAGTTTGTCTGAACCGTACAATGAGCAGTTCTTC | NA | TRBJ2-1 | NA | TRBV28
CASSEGTAGMDTQYF | TGTGCCAGCAGTGAAGGTACAGCGGGAATGGATACGCAGTATTTT | TRBD2 | TRBJ2-3 | NA | TRBV6-4
CASSLVGRELQETQYF | TGTGCCAGCAGTTTAGTGGGGCGGGAGCTCCAAGAGACCCAGTACTTC | TRBD2 | TRBJ2-5 | NA | TRBV12-3/TRBV12-4
CASSESNIQYF | TGTGCCAGCAGCGAAAGTAACATTCAGTACTTC | NA | TRBJ2-4 | NA | TRBV28
CASSSQRPGSTEAFF | TGTGCCAGCAGCTCGCAGCGACCGGGAAGTACTGAAGCTTTCTTT | NA | TRBJ1-1 | few | TRBV11-2
CSVEDELQGQIVGEQFF | TGCAGCGTTGAGGATGAGCTACAGGGCCAGATTGTTGGTGAGCAGTTCTTC | NA | TRBJ2-1 | NA | TRBV29-1
CASSLPTTNTGELFF | TGTGCCAGCAGCTTACCCACTACGAACACCGGGGAGCTGTTTTTT | NA | TRBJ2-2 | NA | TRBV7-9
CSVSGTVSYEQYF | TGCAGCGTTTCCGGGACAGTCTCCTACGAGCAGTACTTC | TRBD1 | TRBJ2-7 | few | TRBV29-1
CASSFEGAVMVETQYF | TGTGCCAGCAGTTTCGAGGGAGCCGTCATGGTGGAGACCCAGTACTTC | NA | TRBJ2-5 | many | TRBV28
CASSLRALVDEQFF | TGTGCCAGCAGCTTACGGGCCCTAGTAGATGAGCAGTTCTTC | NA | TRBJ2-1 | once | TRBV11-2
CASSDLSRGLGAYNEQFF | TGTGCCAGCAGTGATCTCTCACGCGGCCTGGGGGCCTACAATGAGCAGTTCTTC | NA | TRBJ2-1 | NA | TRBV2
CASSTGTSDNTGELFF | TGTGCCAGCAGCACCGGGACTAGCGACAACACCGGGGAGCTGTTTTTT | TRBD2 | TRBJ2-2 | many | TRBV7-9
CASSVAGTAVYTQYF | TGTGCCAGCAGCGTAGCCGGGACAGCGGTTTATACGCAGTATTTT | TRBD1 | TRBJ2-3 | few | TRBV9